The source of this T cell receptor beta chain is a study of blood T cell repertoires in COVID-19. Sequencing used immunoSEQ multiplex PCR; TCRdb keeps in-frame clones, though not all of them. The table records 120,000 to 150,000 clones, 87% of them present only once. A note on this clone: One junction end does not reproduce the germline sequence, and a read error may be involved.

The sequence was obtained from a woman in her thirties or forties who had been exposed to COVID-19. Sequencing used PBMCs or T cells enriched from blood (not recorded which).

The CDR3 DNA is TGTGCCAGCAGTTTGGACGGAGATCAGCCCCAGCATTTT. Protein product: CASSLDGDQPQHF. V gene TRBV5-4 combines with J gene TRBJ1-5; D gene ambiguous. Germline V gene data show CDR1 as SGHNT and CDR2 as YYREEE (reference sequence). CDR3 length: 13 residues.